This TCR beta chain was identified during a study of blood T cell repertoires in COVID-19. Here immunoSEQ multiplex PCR was the method, and the copy in TCRdb shows in-frame clones only, minus some. The table lists 170,000 or so clones, approximately 87% of them singletons, with about 0.96% in the top ten. The length of the CDR3 is 19 residues. The sample taken for sequencing was peripheral blood. This TCR derives from a woman under 30 who had recovered from COVID-19. The chain joins TRBV12-2 to TRBJ1-4; the table names TRBD1, a call not compared with the DNA. TRBV12-2 is annotated as a pseudogene. CDR3 protein: CASRFKPPGGGSGGEKLFF. CDR3 DNA: TGTGCAAGTCGCTTTAAACCCCCAGGGGGCGGCTCTGGCGGTGAAAAACTGTTTTTT.